The rows below give T cell receptor beta chains drawn from one sample of a study of blood T cells in healthy people across ages. Using its own MiXCR run on the 5' RACE reads, TCRdb lists one record per CDR3 protein. The table lists approximately 790,000 distinct CDR3 sequences, about 59% of them singletons. Sample: blood. These TCRs come from a man aged 30 to 45 in good health. Both conserved end residues are trimmed from each CDR3. The order of the fields is J gene, V gene, CDR3 protein.

. TRBV27 ASSSPLAGETQY
TRBJ1-2 TRBV12-3/TRBV12-4 ASSLPGQPVYGYT
TRBJ2-5 TRBV5-1 ASSPRLAGFQETQY
TRBJ1-2 TRBV9 ASTTDLQGPGYT
TRBJ2-1 TRBV10-3 AIRPGTDPYNEQF
. TRBV6-4 ARRPDQGSYEQY
TRBJ2-7 TRBV9 ASSLQTSGEIYEQY
TRBJ2-7 TRBV18 ASSPNWDSSAEQY
TRBJ2-3 TRBV7-9 ASSLAGRPDKQY
TRBJ2-1 TRBV27 ASSLGGPAYNEQF
TRBJ1-5 TRBV7-2 ASSLDPNQPQH
TRBJ2-5 TRBV7-9 ASSSPAYQETQY
TRBJ2-3 TRBV6-5 ASSFETASGGASTQY
TRBJ2-1 TRBV4-3 ASSQARGESDEQF
TRBJ2-7 TRBV7-9 ASSDHRVQY
TRBJ2-7 TRBV20-1 SATRPGGSLNYEQY
. TRBV20-1 SAASRQGAIDEQY